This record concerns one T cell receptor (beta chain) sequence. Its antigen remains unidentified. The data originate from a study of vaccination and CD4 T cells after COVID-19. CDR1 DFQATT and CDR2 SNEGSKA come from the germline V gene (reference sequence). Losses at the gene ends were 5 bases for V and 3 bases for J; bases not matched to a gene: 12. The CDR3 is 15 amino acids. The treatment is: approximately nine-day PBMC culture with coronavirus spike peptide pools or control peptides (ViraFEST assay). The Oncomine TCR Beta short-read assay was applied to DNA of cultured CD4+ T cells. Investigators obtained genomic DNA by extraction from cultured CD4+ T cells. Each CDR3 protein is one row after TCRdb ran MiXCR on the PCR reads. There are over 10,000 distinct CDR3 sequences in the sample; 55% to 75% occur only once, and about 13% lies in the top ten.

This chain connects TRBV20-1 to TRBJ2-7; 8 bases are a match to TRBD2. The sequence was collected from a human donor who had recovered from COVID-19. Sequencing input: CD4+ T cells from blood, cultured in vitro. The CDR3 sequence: CSAGLPLADHYEQYF. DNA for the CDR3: TGCAGTGCTGGACTCCCACTAGCGGACCACTACGAGCAGTACTTC.